This T cell receptor beta chain was recorded in a study of identifying expanded T cells in peripheral blood. Turning to this clone: The antigen remains undetermined.

The germline V and J ends were trimmed by 4 bases and 4 bases, with 17 bases remaining between them. This CDR3 region has 16 residues. Germline CDR1 LGHNA, CDR2 YNFKEQ. Measured with immunoSEQ multiplex PCR; TCRdb has only the in-frame clones, and not every one. The sample contains tens of thousands of clones, approximately 88% of which appear only once. Whole-study results and caveats: Clone count variance between roughly 2-week samples rose with total template count.

During the collection period, no donor immune events like infections were recorded. This rearrangement joins TRBV4-2 to TRBJ1-3; D is ambiguous. The receptor's source is a person between 18 and 75 years old in good health. Sequencing was carried out using blood. The DNA of the CDR3 is TGTGCCAGCAGCCGAGACGGTGAGGGCGGAGGAAACACCATATATTTT. It codes for CASSRDGEGGGNTIYF.